These 23 T cell receptor beta chains were all obtained from the same sample, sequenced in a study of blood T cell repertoires in COVID-19. Some clones are missing from TCRdb's copy, which holds only in-frame ones; the method was immunoSEQ multiplex PCR. The data hold tens of thousands of clones, with roughly 86% observed a single time. Sequences were obtained from peripheral blood. The origin of the receptors is a man aged 50-60 years with acute or convalescent COVID-19.

This clone has a handful of counts. The chain is built from TRBV6-5 and TRBJ1-2; 8 positions match TRBD1. Germline V CDR1 and CDR2: MNHEY, SVGAGI. CDR3 length: 14 amino acids. The V and J ends lost 5 bases and 7 bases, in that order; junction bases with no gene match: 9. The CDR3 DNA reads TGTGCCAGCAGTATCGGCCAGGGGGCAGTTGGCTACACCTTC. Its protein product is CASSIGQGAVGYTF.

As concerns this clone: A read error may account for a junction end that differs from germline. The chain has TRBV6-1 and TRBJ1-5; D unresolved. There are 17 residues in the CDR3. Per the germline V gene, CDR1 is MNHNS and CDR2 is SASEGT. The CDR3 protein is CASSEGLAGIGNQPQHF. The CDR3 DNA sequence: TGTGCCAGCAGCGAAGGCCTAGCAGGTATTGGCAATCAGCCCCAGCATTTT.

The chain uses TRBV15 and TRBJ1-6, with a tentative D call TRBD1 (6 bases). V gave up 5 bases and J gave up 0 bases, with 11 bases separating them. From germline, CDR1 is LNHNV and CDR2 YYDKDF (reference sequence). The length of the CDR3 is 16 residues. The CDR3, as DNA: TGTGCCACCAGCTGGACAGAGAGCTCCTATAATTCACCCCTCCACTTT. Residues: CATSWTESSYNSPLHF.

V gene TRBV3-1 (or the pseudogene TRBV3-2) combines with J gene TRBJ2-7, with 9 bases identical to TRBD2. This CDR3 has 15 amino acids. Trimming at V came to 0 bases and at J to 5 bases, leaving 5 bases not matched to a gene. Germline-derived CDR1 and CDR2 are LGHDT and YNNKEL (reference sequence). CDR3 bases: TGTGCCAGCAGCCAAGATAGCGGGAGAAGTAACGAGCAGTACTTC. Amino acid sequence: CASSQDSGRSNEQYF.

The rearrangement links TRBV7-9 to TRBJ2-3, with 12 bases that match TRBD2. With V trimmed by 5 bases and J by 9 bases, 6 bases remained unmatched. The germline gives CDR1 SEHNR, CDR2 FQNEAQ (reference sequence). There are 14 residues in the CDR3. DNA of the CDR3: TGTGCCAGCAGCCAGCTAGCGGGGGGGCGAACGCAGTATTTT. Its translation is CASSQLAGGRTQYF.

The chain has TRBV9 and TRBJ1-5; 7 nucleotides match TRBD1. CDR1 is SGDLS, CDR2 YYNGEE, per germline. V shed 5 bases and J 0 bases; nucleotides not matched to a gene: 2. This CDR3 is 14 amino acids long. The CDR3 bases are TGTGCCAGCAGTGGGACAGATAGCAATCAGCCCCAGCATTTT. Protein product: CASSGTDSNQPQHF.

The chain carries TRBV4-1 and TRBJ2-5, with TRBD1 matching 8 bases. V shed 4 bases and J 7 bases; nucleotides not matched to a gene: 8. The CDR3 sequence is 14 residues long. Germline loops: CDR1 MGHRA, CDR2 YSYEKL. The chain's CDR3 is CASSLMTGEGTQYF. The CDR3 nucleotides are TGCGCCAGCAGCCTCATGACAGGGGAAGGGACCCAGTACTTC.

CDR3 DNA sequence: TGTGCCAGCTCAGCTACAGGTGGCGAAAAACTGTTTTTT. Translated: CASSATGGEKLFF. This chain connects TRBV18 to TRBJ1-4; D is perhaps TRBD1 (5 bases). V dropped 5 bases and J dropped 8 bases, with 12 bases sitting between them. This CDR3 contains 13 residues. From germline, CDR1 is KGHSH and CDR2 LQKENI.

This chain joins TRBV7-9 and TRBJ2-2; D remains unclear. Germline-derived CDR1 and CDR2 are SEHNR and FQNEAQ (reference sequence). V was pared by 0 bases and J by 3 bases, with 5 bases between. This CDR3 spans 14 amino acids. DNA for the CDR3: TGTGCCAGCAGCTTAGCGACACACACCGGGGAGCTGTTTTTT. It is translated as CASSLATHTGELFF. The entire variable domain, with the rest obtained from reference TRBV7-9 and TRBJ2-2, is as follows: DTGVSQNPRHKITKRGQNVTFRCDPISEHNRLYWYRQTLGQGPEFLTYFQNEAQLEKSRLLSDRFSAERPKGSFSTLEIQRTEQGDSAMYLCASSLATHTGELFFGEGSRLTVL.

This clone was observed a few times. The rearrangement uses TRBV7-2 and TRBJ1-1; no clear D gene. CDR3 length: 15 residues. Germline V gives CDR1 SGHTA, CDR2 FQGNSA. The germline V and J ends were trimmed by 1 base and 5 bases, with 14 bases remaining between them. CDR3: CASSLEDGRETEAFF. The CDR3 DNA reads as TGTGCCAGCAGCTTAGAGGACGGGCGGGAAACTGAAGCTTTCTTT.

The chain is built from TRBV5-1 and TRBJ1-2, with a weak D call TRBD1 (6 bases). This CDR3 is 13 amino acids long. CDR1 and CDR2 (germline): SGHRS, YFSETQ. Trimming stripped 0 bases from V and 6 bases from J, with 9 bases between. The CDR3 reads CASSLAGENGYTF. In DNA form, the CDR3 reads TGCGCCAGCAGCTTGGCAGGGGAAAATGGCTACACCTTC.

The chain employs TRBV5-1 and TRBJ1-2, with a tentative D call TRBD1 (5 bases). CDR1 is SGHRS, CDR2 YFSETQ, per germline. The germline V and J ends were trimmed by 0 bases and 4 bases, with 10 bases remaining between them. The CDR3 is 14 residues long. CDR3 nucleotide sequence: TGCGCCAGCAGCTTGGAGGGGTCGGGCTATGGCTACACCTTC. Translation: CASSLEGSGYGYTF.

This rearrangement joins TRBV12-5 to TRBJ2-7, with 7 positions matching TRBD1. The germline gives CDR1 LGHNT, CDR2 FRNRAP. The V gene end was trimmed by 6 bases and the J gene end by 3 bases; junction bases not matched to a gene: 5. The CDR3 runs 13 residues. In DNA form, the CDR3 reads TGTGCTAGTGGCTTCCAGGGGGTCTACGAGCAGTACTTC. Translating it yields CASGFQGVYEQYF.

This chain uses TRBV6-5 with TRBJ1-1, with D unclear. The CDR3 totals 12 residues. Per the germline V gene, CDR1 is MNHEY and CDR2 is SVGAGI. V lost 2 bases to trimming and J lost 5 bases, with 6 bases between them. This chain's CDR3 is CASSYSRTEAFF. The CDR3 DNA follows: TGTGCCAGCAGTTACAGCAGGACTGAAGCTTTCTTT.

The J gene is TRBJ2-2, the V gene TRBV30; D uncertain. The germline gives CDR1 GTSNPN, CDR2 SVGIG (reference sequence). CDR3 length equals 11 residues. Trimming took off 4 bases at V and 4 bases at J, with 4 bases between the two ends. This chain's CDR3 is CAWTLTGELFF. The CDR3 DNA follows: TGTGCCTGGACTCTCACCGGGGAGCTGTTTTTT. Looking up the rest from reference TRBV30 and TRBJ2-2 gives the full variable domain: SQTIHQWPATLVQPVGSPLSLECTVEGTSNPNLYWYRQAAGRGLQLLFYSVGIGQISSEVPQNLSASRPQDRQFILSSKKLLLSDSGFYLCAWTLTGELFFGEGSRLTVL.

The rearrangement uses TRBV2 and TRBJ2-7, with 10 bases lining up with TRBD1. The CDR3 spans 14 residues. Germline loops: CDR1 SNHLY, CDR2 FYNNEI. The V segment lost 7 bases and the J segment 4 bases; nucleotides outside the gene matches: 7. For the CDR3, the DNA is TGTGCCAGCAACGAAGGGACAGGGGATTACGAGCAGTACTTC. This encodes CASNEGTGDYEQYF.

The CDR3 loop is CASSASTGSYEQYF. CDR3 bases: TGTGCCAGCAGTGCCTCGACAGGCTCCTACGAGCAGTACTTC. The gene calls are TRBV27 and TRBJ2-7; a weak D match, TRBD1 (6 bases). The V end was cut by 5 bases, the J end by 0 bases, with 11 bases between. Looked up from germline, CDR1 is MNHEY and CDR2 is SMNVEV (reference sequence). The CDR3 has 14 residues.

This chain uses TRBV5-4 with TRBJ2-2, with no clear D. Germline values: CDR1 SGHNT, CDR2 YYREEE (reference sequence). Deletions cut 0 bases from V and 1 base from J, with 7 bases between. This CDR3 has 15 residues. This CDR3 reads CASSLAAGNTGELFF. In nucleotides, the CDR3 is TGTGCCAGCAGCTTGGCGGCAGGGAACACCGGGGAGCTGTTTTTT. Variable domain in full (rest from reference TRBV5-4 and TRBJ2-2): ETGVTQSPTHLIKTRGQQVTLRCSSQSGHNTVSWYQQALGQGPQFIFQYYREEENGRGNFPPRFSGLQFPNYSSELNVNALELDDSALYLCASSLAAGNTGELFFGEGSRLTVL.

The chain couples TRBV19 to TRBJ1-2, with 7 positions matching TRBD1. The CDR3 is made up of 13 amino acids. Germline CDR1 reads LNHDA; CDR2 reads SQIVND (reference sequence). J was trimmed by 4 bases and V by 6 bases; bases with no gene match: 5. The CDR3 reads CASRGTEAYGYTF. CDR3 bases: TGTGCCAGTAGGGGGACAGAGGCCTATGGCTACACCTTC.

This clone has just a few counts. CDR3 protein: CSSRVGGWKETQYF. CDR3 coding DNA: TGCAGCTCCCGAGTCGGGGGGTGGAAAGAGACCCAGTACTTC. The chain recombines TRBV29-1 with TRBJ2-5; TRBD2 agrees at 7 bases. Germline trimming cut 8 bases from V and 3 bases from J; bases unmatched to any gene: 12. CDR3 length: 14 amino acids. Germline V lookup: CDR1 SQVTM, CDR2 ANQGSEA.

This clone came up a few times. The chain has TRBV10-1 and TRBJ1-1; D not certain. Germline V gene sequence: CDR1 WNHNN, CDR2 SYGVQD (reference sequence). Deletions cut 0 bases from V and 1 base from J, with 6 bases between. CDR3 length: 14 residues. DNA for the CDR3: TGCGCCAGCAGTGAGTCAGGAGGGAACACTGAAGCTTTCTTT. It is translated as CASSESGGNTEAFF.

This clone was observed a few times. The chain has TRBV5-4 and TRBJ1-2; perhaps TRBD1 as D (6 bases). The germline gives CDR1 SGHNT, CDR2 YYREEE (reference sequence). The CDR3 is made up of 14 amino acids. V was pared by 0 bases and J by 8 bases, with 14 bases between. The CDR3: CASSLGTDLGGYTF. CDR3 nucleotides: TGTGCCAGCAGCTTGGGGACAGACCTGGGAGGCTACACCTTC.

The V and J genes are TRBV10-3 and TRBJ2-7; 8 positions match TRBD2. With 7 bases clipped from V and 2 bases from J, the junction kept 7 bases outside the gene matches. In germline, CDR1 is ENHRY, CDR2 SYGVKD. The CDR3 totals 14 residues. The CDR3 bases are TGTGCCATCACGGGAGGGCCCTTCGCCTACGAGCAGTACTTC. Translating gives CAITGGPFAYEQYF.